This T cell receptor (beta chain) was documented in a study of blood T cells in healthy people across ages. Study-wide findings and caveats: Comparison with aged donors showed that long-lived donors had more naive CD4+ cells and higher diversity.

A second PCR of about 6 to 11 cycles used a sample-barcoded 5' primer and a J-beta primer mix. TCRdb independently ran MiXCR on the 5' RACE reads; one entry per CDR3 protein. Among about 640,000 distinct CDR3 sequences listed, roughly 50% were seen once. Comment on this clonotype: Antigen specificity is unknown.

V lost 7 bases and J 4 bases, leaving 18 bases between the germline ends. This CDR3 comprises 15 residues. Specimen: blood. V gene TRBV12-3 or TRBV12-4 combines with J gene TRBJ2-3; D is tentatively TRBD1 or TRBD2 (7 bases each). The sequence was collected from a man in his 60s in good health. As DNA, the CDR3 is TGTGCCAGCACCCGAAGGGACAGCGGGGCAGATACGCAGTATTTT. Translated: CASTRRDSGADTQYF.